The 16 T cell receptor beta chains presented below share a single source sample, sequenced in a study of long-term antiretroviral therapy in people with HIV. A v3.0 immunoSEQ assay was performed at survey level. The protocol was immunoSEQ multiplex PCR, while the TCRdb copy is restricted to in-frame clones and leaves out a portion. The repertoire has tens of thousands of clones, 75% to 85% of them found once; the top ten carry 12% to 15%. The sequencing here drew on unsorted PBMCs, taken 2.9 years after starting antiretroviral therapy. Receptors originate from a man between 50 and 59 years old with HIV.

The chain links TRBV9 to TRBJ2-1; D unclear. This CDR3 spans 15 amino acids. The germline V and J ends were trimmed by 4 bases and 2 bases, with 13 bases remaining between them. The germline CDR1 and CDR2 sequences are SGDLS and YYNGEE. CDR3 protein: CASSPDPTPYNEQFF. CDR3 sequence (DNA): TGTGCCAGCAGCCCCGACCCTACCCCCTACAATGAGCAGTTCTTC.

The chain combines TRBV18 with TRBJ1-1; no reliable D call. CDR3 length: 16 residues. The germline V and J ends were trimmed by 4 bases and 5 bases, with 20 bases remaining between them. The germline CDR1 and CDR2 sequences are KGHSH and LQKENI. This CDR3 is CASSLSDLVSGTEAFF. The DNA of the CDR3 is TGTGCCAGCTCACTTTCCGATCTGGTCTCGGGAACTGAAGCTTTCTTT.

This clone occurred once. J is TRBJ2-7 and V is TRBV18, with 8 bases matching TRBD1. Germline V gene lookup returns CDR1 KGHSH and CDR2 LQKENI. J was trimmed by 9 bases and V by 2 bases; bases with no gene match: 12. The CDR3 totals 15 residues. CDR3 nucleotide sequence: TGTGCCAGCTCACCAGGCACGGACAGGGTTCTGGGGCAGTACTTC. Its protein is CASSPGTDRVLGQYF.

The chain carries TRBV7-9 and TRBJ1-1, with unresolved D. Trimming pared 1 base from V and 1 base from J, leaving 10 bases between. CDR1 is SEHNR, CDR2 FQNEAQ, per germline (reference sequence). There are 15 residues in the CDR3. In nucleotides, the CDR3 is TGTGCCAGCAGCTTAGAGCGTTCGAGGAACACTGAAGCTTTCTTT. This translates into CASSLERSRNTEAFF.

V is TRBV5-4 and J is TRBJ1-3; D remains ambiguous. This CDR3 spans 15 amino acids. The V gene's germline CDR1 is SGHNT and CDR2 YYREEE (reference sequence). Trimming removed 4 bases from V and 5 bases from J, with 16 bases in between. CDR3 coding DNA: TGTGCCAGCAGCCAGGACCCTGGGAGGCGAAACACCATATATTTT. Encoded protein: CASSQDPGRRNTIYF.

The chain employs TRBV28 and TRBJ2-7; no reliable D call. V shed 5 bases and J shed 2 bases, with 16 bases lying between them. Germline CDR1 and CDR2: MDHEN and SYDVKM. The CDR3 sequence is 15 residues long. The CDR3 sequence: CASSPPLSRAYEQYF. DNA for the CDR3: TGTGCCAGCAGTCCCCCCCTCTCCAGAGCCTACGAGCAGTACTTC.

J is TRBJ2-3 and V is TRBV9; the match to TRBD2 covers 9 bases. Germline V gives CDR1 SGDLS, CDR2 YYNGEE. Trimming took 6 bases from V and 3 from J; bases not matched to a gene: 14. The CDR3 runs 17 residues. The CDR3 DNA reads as TGTGCCAGCACCCCAAGGATGAGACTAGCGGATACAGATACGCAGTATTTT. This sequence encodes CASTPRMRLADTDTQYF.

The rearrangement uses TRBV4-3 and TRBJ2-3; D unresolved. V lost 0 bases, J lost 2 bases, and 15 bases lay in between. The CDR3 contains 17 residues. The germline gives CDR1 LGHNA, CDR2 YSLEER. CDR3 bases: TGCGCCAGCAGCCAAGACTCCTATGCGGTTCCCACAGATACGCAGTATTTT. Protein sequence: CASSQDSYAVPTDTQYF.

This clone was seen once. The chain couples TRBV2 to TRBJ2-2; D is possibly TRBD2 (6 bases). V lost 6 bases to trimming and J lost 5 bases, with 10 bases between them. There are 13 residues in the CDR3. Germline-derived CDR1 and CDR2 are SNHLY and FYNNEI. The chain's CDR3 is CASRVGGTGELFF. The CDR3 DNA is TGTGCCAGCAGAGTGGGAGGTACCGGGGAGCTGTTTTTT.

CDR3 sequence (DNA): TGTGCCAGCAGTTCCCGAGGGGGCGGGTACGAGCAGTACTTC. It encodes CASSSRGGGYEQYF. The chain employs TRBV2 and TRBJ2-7, with 7 bases lining up with TRBD1. Germline V CDR1 and CDR2: SNHLY, FYNNEI. Trimming cost V 5 bases and J 4 bases; bases outside gene matches: 8. The CDR3 totals 14 residues.

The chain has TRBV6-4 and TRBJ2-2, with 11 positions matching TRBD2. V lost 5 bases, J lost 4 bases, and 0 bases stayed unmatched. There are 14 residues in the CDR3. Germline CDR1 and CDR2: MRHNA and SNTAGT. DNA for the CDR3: TGTGCCAGCAGTCTAGCGGGGGGCACCGGGGAGCTGTTTTTT. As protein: CASSLAGGTGELFF.

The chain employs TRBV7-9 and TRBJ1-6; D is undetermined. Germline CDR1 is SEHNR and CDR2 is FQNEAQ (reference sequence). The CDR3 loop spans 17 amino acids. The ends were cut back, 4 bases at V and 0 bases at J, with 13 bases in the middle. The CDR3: CASSSRGGSSYNSPLHF. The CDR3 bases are TGTGCCAGCAGCTCCCGAGGAGGGAGCTCCTATAATTCACCCCTCCACTTT. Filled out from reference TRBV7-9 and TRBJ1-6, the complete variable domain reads DTGVSQNPRHKITKRGQNVTFRCDPISEHNRLYWYRQTLGQGPEFLTYFQNEAQLEKSRLLSDRFSAERPKGSFSTLEIQRTEQGDSAMYLCASSSRGGSSYNSPLHFGNGTRLTVT.

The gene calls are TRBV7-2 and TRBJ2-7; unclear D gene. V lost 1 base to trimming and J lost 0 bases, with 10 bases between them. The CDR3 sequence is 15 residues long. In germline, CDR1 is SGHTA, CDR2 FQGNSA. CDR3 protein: CASSLDFRDSYEQYF. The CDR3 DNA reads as TGTGCCAGCAGCTTAGATTTTAGGGACTCCTACGAGCAGTACTTC. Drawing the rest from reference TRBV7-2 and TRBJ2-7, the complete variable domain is GAGVSQSPSNKVTEKGKDVELRCDPISGHTALYWYRQSLGQGLEFLIYFQGNSAPDKSGLPSDRFSAERTGGSVSTLTIQRTQQEDSAVYLCASSLDFRDSYEQYFGPGTRLTVT.

CDR3 bases: TGTGCCAGCAGTGAAGGCAGGGTTACTGAAGCTTTCTTT. This sequence encodes CASSEGRVTEAFF. The rearrangement joins TRBV2 to TRBJ1-1; tentatively, D is TRBD1 (5 bases). CDR3 length: 13 amino acids. The germline V and J ends were trimmed by 1 base and 5 bases, with 8 bases remaining between them. Germline CDR1 and CDR2: SNHLY and FYNNEI. Full variable domain (remainder filled in from reference TRBV2 and TRBJ1-1): EPEVTQTPSHQVTQMGQEVILRCVPISNHLYFYWYRQILGQKVEFLVSFYNNEISEKSEIFDDQFSVERPDGSNFTLKIRSTKLEDSAMYFCASSEGRVTEAFFGQGTRLTVV.

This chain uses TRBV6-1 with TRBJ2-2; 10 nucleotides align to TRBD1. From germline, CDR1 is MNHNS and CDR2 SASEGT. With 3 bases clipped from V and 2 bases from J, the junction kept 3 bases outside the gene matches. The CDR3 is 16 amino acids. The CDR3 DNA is TGTGCCAGCAGTGACCGGGACAGGGGAAACACCGGGGAGCTGTTTTTT. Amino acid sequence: CASSDRDRGNTGELFF.

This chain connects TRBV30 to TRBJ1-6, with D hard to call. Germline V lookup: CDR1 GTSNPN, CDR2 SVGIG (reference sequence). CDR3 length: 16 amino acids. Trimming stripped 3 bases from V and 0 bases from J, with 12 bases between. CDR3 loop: CAWSRRLSSYNSPLHF. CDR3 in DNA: TGTGCCTGGAGCAGGAGGTTAAGCTCCTATAATTCACCCCTCCACTTT.